This record concerns one T cell receptor (beta chain) sequence. What it recognizes is unknown. Germline trimming cut 0 bases from V and 4 bases from J; bases unmatched to any gene: 2. The CDR3 runs 15 residues. CDR1 and CDR2 from the germline V gene are MNHEY and SVGAGI. Measured with immunoSEQ multiplex PCR; TCRdb has only the in-frame clones, and not every one. This sample carries approximately 530,000 clones, approximately 95% of them seen once, and the ten largest clones take approximately 0.06%. This specimen belongs to a study of shared clonotypes between healthy human individuals. Findings and caveats of the study: Generally, naive subsets came out with larger estimated richness than memory subsets.

The sample taken for sequencing was naive CD4+ T cells sorted from blood. Subset: CD45RA+ positively selected. The receptor was isolated from a woman aged 30 to 39 in good health. This chain links TRBV6-5 with TRBJ2-7; 11 nucleotides line up with TRBD2. The DNA for the CDR3 is TGTGCCAGCAGTTACTCTAGCGGGAGGGGGTACGAGCAGTACTTC. Amino acid sequence: CASSYSSGRGYEQYF.